Included here is one T cell receptor (beta chain) sequence, with context. This sample is drawn from a study of T cells in Graves' hyperthyroidism and ophthalmopathy. The CDR3 runs to 16 residues. V lost 6 bases, J lost 2 bases, and 8 bases stayed unmatched. Per the germline V gene, CDR1 is LGHDT and CDR2 is YNNKEL (reference sequence). Amplified TCR beta CDR3 regions derived from RNA transcripts. HTBI primers were employed in a first-round RT-PCR of the TCR CDR3. TCRdb redid the calling of the multiplex PCR reads with MiXCR, one entry per CDR3 protein. The table has 530,000 or so distinct CDR3 sequences, around 24% seen once. Patients were excluded for uncontrolled infection, other autoimmune disease, pregnancy or lactation. Based on clinical symptoms, serum thyroxine and TRAb, thyroid ultrasound and orbital computed tomography, diagnoses were reached. PBMCs stemmed from 8.5 to 10 ml fresh peripheral blood.

Input material: blood. This clonotype was obtained from a woman in her twenties or thirties with Graves' ophthalmopathy. The chain combines TRBV3-1 with TRBJ2-5; 11 nucleotides match TRBD2. CDR3 in amino acids: CASSLSSGGLQETQYF. Written as DNA, the CDR3 is TGTGCCAGCAGTTTGTCTAGCGGGGGGTTACAAGAGACCCAGTACTTC.